This TCR beta chain emerged from a study of cytomegalovirus exposure and HLA in healthy donors (dated by TCRdb to about 2017). Some background on the complete study: According to a later analysis, the 120 or so validation repertoires were produced on the same platform as the 700 or so repertoires of the first cohort. The study aimed to test whether signatures of past pathogen exposure could be identified by cataloging public T cell receptors. Besides the first cohort of approximately 670 subjects, a separate validation cohort made up of over 100 different subjects was used. High-throughput TCR immunosequencing, statistical association of individual TCRs with disease status, and machine learning were combined to predict cytomegalovirus infection status. The research as a whole found: All 120 or so repertoires were used to score co-occurrence in the validation cohort in a later analysis, because that analysis had no HLA typing for the cohort. In both the original and validation cohorts, the classifier was reported to diagnose cytomegalovirus status with high specificity and sensitivity. Most TCR sequences were observed very rarely across donors, whereas some public TCRs were present in many individuals. The study gave a list of 150 to 200 TCR beta chains associated with cytomegalovirus. In vitro tests confirmed that a few of the cytomegalovirus-associated TCR beta chains recognize cytomegalovirus antigens. A later analysis found that TCRs clustered in the first cohort also tended to co-occur in the roughly 120 validation repertoires, with more than 90% of cluster scores above 0. According to the authors, the approach could potentially be generalized to other disease states and immunological phenotypes.

Remarks on this clone: Its antigen is currently not known. Qualities for individual bases were not recorded, and no much larger clone is one base off.

Library preparation employed the immunoSEQ multiplex PCR assay. Under the source paper's analysis protocol: A statistical classification framework was developed to diagnose cytomegalovirus status using the catalog of TCR beta chain sequences. TCRdb carries this immuneACCESS record with in-frame sequences only. Its versions omit some clonotypes, under half of them owing to an unresolved V gene in the studies checked, with the rest unexplained. That table is the source of V, J and clone size, and D and trimming were worked out from the DNA. The sample records about 300,000 clones, roughly 90% of which are singletons. About 0.99% of the sample is held by the ten biggest clonotypes. Donors formed part of the validation cohort, which comprised 120 or so subjects and was distinct from the first cohort of under 800 subjects. Reading the germline V gene (reference sequence) gives CDR1 LNHDA and CDR2 SQIVND. The CDR3 measures 19 amino acids from cysteine to phenylalanine. The CDR3 DNA has 57 bases and is translated from base 1. V is pruned by 3 bases and J by 2 bases, leaving 10 bases of the junction without a gene match.

Sequenced material: PBMCs. The source is a woman aged 18-30 years in good health and CMV-seronegative. This chain is built from TRBV19 and TRBJ2-3, with 14 bases in between that match TRBD2. The CDR3 is CASSIFGLAGGRPTDTQYF. The DNA reads as follows: TGTGCCAGTAGTATCTTTGGACTAGCGGGAGGCCGACCCACAGATACGCAGTATTTT.